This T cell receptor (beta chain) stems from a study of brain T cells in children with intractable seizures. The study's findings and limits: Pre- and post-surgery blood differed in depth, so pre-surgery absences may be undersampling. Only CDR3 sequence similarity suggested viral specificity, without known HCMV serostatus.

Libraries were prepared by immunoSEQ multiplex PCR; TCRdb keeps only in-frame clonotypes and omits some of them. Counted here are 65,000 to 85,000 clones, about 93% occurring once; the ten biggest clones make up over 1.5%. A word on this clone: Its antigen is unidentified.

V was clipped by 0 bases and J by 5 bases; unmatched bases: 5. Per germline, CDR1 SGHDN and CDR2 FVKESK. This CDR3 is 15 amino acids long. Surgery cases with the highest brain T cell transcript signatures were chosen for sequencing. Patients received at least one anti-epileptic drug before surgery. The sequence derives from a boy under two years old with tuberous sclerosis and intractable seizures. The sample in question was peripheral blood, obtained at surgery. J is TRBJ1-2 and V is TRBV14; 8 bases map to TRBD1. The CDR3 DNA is TGTGCCAGCAGCCAAGATCTGCGGACAGGGTATGGCTACACCTTC. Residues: CASSQDLRTGYGYTF.